Listed here are 17 T cell receptor beta chains from one sample, sequenced in a study of CD8+CD57+ T cells in acquired aplastic anemia. Genomic DNA acted as the template from which TCR beta VDJ combination and CDR3 sequence profiling were carried out. A single record per CDR3 protein comes from TCRdb applying MiXCR to the reads. The sample consists of under 200,000 distinct CDR3 sequences, over 60% of them appearing once. The source material was sorted CD4+, CD8+, or CD8+CD57+ T cells (not recorded which) from PBMCs. The receptors stem from a human donor with severe aplastic anemia or a healthy control (not recorded which).

CDR3 loop: CAITSKGTGVDTEAFF. Written as DNA, the CDR3 is TGTGCCATCACCTCAAAGGGCACAGGGGTGGACACTGAAGCTTTCTTT. V usage is TRBV10-3 and J usage is TRBJ1-1; 7 nucleotides match TRBD1. Germline CDR1 and CDR2: ENHRY and SYGVKD. CDR3 length: 16 residues. The J segment lost 3 bases and the V segment lost 7 bases, leaving 14 bases of the junction unmatched.

This clonotype was counted a single time. The rearrangement uses TRBV25-1 and TRBJ2-6, with D unclear. The germline V gene encodes CDR1 MGHDK and CDR2 SYGVNS. The CDR3 runs 15 residues. Trimming pared 4 bases from V and 0 bases from J, leaving 7 bases between. CDR3 in amino acids: CASSGASSGANVLTF. The CDR3 DNA follows: TGTGCCAGCAGTGGGGCTAGCTCTGGGGCCAACGTCCTGACTTTC.

This clonotype was observed many times. The chain couples TRBV6-5 to TRBJ1-4; D not certain. The germline V gene encodes CDR1 MNHEY and CDR2 SVGAGI. The CDR3 is 15 amino acids. V lost 0 bases to trimming and J lost 0 bases, with 5 bases between them. The CDR3 spells CASSYSGTTNEKLFF. Written as DNA, the CDR3 is TGTGCCAGCAGTTACTCAGGGACAACTAATGAAAAACTGTTTTTT.

Note on this clonotype: A much larger clone is a single base away; this may be a read error. The chain joins TRBV10-3 to TRBJ2-3, with 7 positions matching TRBD2. The germline V gene has CDR1 ENHRY and CDR2 SYGVKD. The CDR3 has 19 amino acids. CDR3 sequence: CASSGLDATSEISTDTQYF. CDR3 nucleotide sequence: TGTGCCAGCAGTGGCCTTGACGCCACTAGCGAGATAAGCACAGATACGCAGTATTTT.

The V and J genes are TRBV2 and TRBJ2-7; 8 bases agree with TRBD1. The CDR3 is made up of 16 amino acids. V lost 4 bases and J lost 5; bases outside the gene matches: 13. The germline V gene has CDR1 SNHLY and CDR2 FYNNEI. CDR3 protein: CASSVDRLGTGDEQYF. The CDR3 DNA follows: TGTGCCAGCAGTGTTGATAGGTTAGGGACAGGCGACGAGCAGTACTTC.

This clonotype was observed a few times. At one of its ends the junction is not consistent with the germline gene, which may arise from a read error. The chain couples TRBV4-2 to TRBJ2-5, with TRBD2 matching over 9 bases. This CDR3 region has 18 residues. Germline assignment: CDR1 LGHNA and CDR2 YNFKEQ. The CDR3 spells CTSSQAPRAGGPGETQYF. CDR3 nucleotides: TGTACCAGCAGCCAAGCCCCTCGAGCGGGGGGCCCAGGAGAGACCCAGTACTTC.

V gene TRBV6-5 combines with J gene TRBJ2-7; 9 nucleotides line up with TRBD1. This CDR3 is 15 amino acids long. The junction had 10 bases not matched to a gene; V was cut back by 5 bases and J by 5 bases. Germline CDR1 MNHEY, CDR2 SVGAGI. The CDR3 sequence is CASSTPRDRDNEQYF. The CDR3 DNA follows: TGTGCCAGCAGTACCCCCCGGGACAGGGACAACGAGCAGTACTTC.

This clonotype was picked up one time. The rearrangement uses TRBV19 and TRBJ1-5, with D hard to call. Germline assignment: CDR1 LNHDA and CDR2 SQIVND (reference sequence). The CDR3 length is 15 residues. The V end lost 6 bases, the J end lost 3 bases, and 15 bases lay between the germline ends. The CDR3 loop is CASSAARIANQPQHF. The CDR3 nucleotides are TGTGCCAGTAGCGCAGCACGGATCGCCAATCAGCCCCAGCATTTT.

V is TRBV7-3 and J is TRBJ2-1; 7 bases are a match to TRBD2. The CDR3 has 12 amino acids. The ends lost 5 bases at V and 7 bases at J; junction bases unmatched: 2. The germline V gene has CDR1 SGHTA and CDR2 FQGTGA. The DNA for the CDR3 is TGTGCCAGCAGCCCCGGGGGGAATGAGCAGTTCTTC. Residues: CASSPGGNEQFF.

This clonotype came up many times. V gene TRBV6-2 or TRBV6-3 combines with J gene TRBJ2-1; tentatively, D is TRBD2 (6 bases). V lost 4 bases, J lost 7 bases, and 14 bases lay in between. The CDR3 consists of 14 residues. The V gene's germline CDR1 is MNHEY and CDR2 SVGEGT. This chain's CDR3 is CASSFARGVNEQFF. The CDR3 bases are TGTGCCAGCAGTTTTGCGCGGGGAGTTAATGAGCAGTTCTTC.

This clonotype was observed a handful of times. The chain links TRBV7-8 to TRBJ2-5, with 9 positions matching TRBD1. V lost 3 bases, J lost 5 bases, and 7 bases stayed unmatched. The CDR3 covers 15 residues. Germline values: CDR1 SGHVS, CDR2 FQNEAQ. CDR3 nucleotides: TGTGCCAGCAGCTTTTGGACAGGGGTCGAGGAGACCCAGTACTTC. This translates into CASSFWTGVEETQYF.

The chain recombines TRBV15 with TRBJ1-1, with a possible D match to TRBD1 (6 bases). Trimming cost V 4 bases and J 7 bases, with 16 bases left between them. Looked up from germline, CDR1 is LNHNV and CDR2 is YYDKDF (reference sequence). This CDR3 has 14 residues. Here the CDR3 DNA reads TGTGCCACCAGCAAGCACGACAGGAACCGTGAAGCTTTCTTT. It specifies CATSKHDRNREAFF.

On this clonotype itself: At one end, the junction sequence differs from germline, possibly due to a read error. The chain couples TRBV7-3 to TRBJ2-7; TRBD2 matches at 8 bases. The CDR3 has 16 residues. Germline assignment: CDR1 SGHTA and CDR2 FQGTGA. Written as DNA, the CDR3 is TGCGCCAGCAGCCAAGAGCTGGCAAGCGGGAGTGAAGAGCAGTACTTC. This encodes CASSQELASGSEEQYF.

In nucleotides, the CDR3 is TGTGCCAGCAGTTACTCAGGGATTCCGCCCCTCCACTTT. Amino acids: CASSYSGIPPLHF. The chain is built from TRBV2 and TRBJ1-6, with D possibly TRBD1 on 5 matching bases. The V and J ends lost 5 bases and 13 bases respectively, with 15 bases between them. This CDR3 is 13 amino acids long. Germline V gene lookup returns CDR1 SNHLY and CDR2 FYNNEI.

The rearrangement uses TRBV7-9 and TRBJ2-2; D not certain. Per germline, CDR1 SEHNR and CDR2 FQNEAQ (reference sequence). Deletions cut 5 bases from V and 6 bases from J, with 13 bases between. The CDR3 length is 14 residues. In DNA, the CDR3 is TGTGCCAGCAGCGTAGGGAATTCGGCCGGGGAGCTGTTTTTT. This translates into CASSVGNSAGELFF.

The V call is TRBV24-1, the J call TRBJ2-5, with D perhaps TRBD1 or TRBD2 (7 bases each). Germline V gene data show CDR1 as KGHDR and CDR2 as SFDVKD. The CDR3 spans 14 residues. V was clipped by 7 bases and J by 3 bases, with 14 bases between them. Here the CDR3 reads CATSVRGGEETQYF. For the CDR3, the DNA is TGTGCCACCAGCGTCAGGGGGGGGGAAGAGACCCAGTACTTC.

This clonotype was found once. No conserved phenylalanine or tryptophan ends this CDR3, so it is likely a read error. The V call is TRBV7-8, the J call TRBJ2-7, with 8 bases lining up with TRBD1. After removal of 7 bases from V and 0 bases from J, the junction contained 14 bases not matched to a gene. This CDR3 contains 17 residues. The germline gives CDR1 SGHVS, CDR2 FQNEAQ. The CDR3 sequence is CASTDVPGQETSYEQYI. DNA of the CDR3: TGTGCCAGCACCGATGTCCCGGGACAGGAAACCTCCTACGAGCAGTACATC.